A single sample is the source of the 10 T cell receptor beta chains below, sequenced in a study of long-term antiretroviral therapy in people with HIV. Running of the v3.0 immunoSEQ assay took place at survey level. Only in-frame clones appear in the TCRdb table, and some are missing; sequencing was by immunoSEQ multiplex PCR. This repertoire shows 20,000 to 30,000 clones, 75% to 90% found once; its top ten account for around 16%. The sample consisted of unsorted PBMCs, taken approximately 4.3 years after starting antiretroviral therapy. These TCRs come from a man younger than 45 with HIV.

This clone has only one observation. J is TRBJ2-2 and V is TRBV28, with no clear D. CDR1 is MDHEN and CDR2 is SYDVKM in the germline V gene. The CDR3 runs to 13 residues. Trimming removed 4 bases from V and 6 bases from J, with 9 bases in between. CDR3 sequence reads: CASSSYYPGELFF. The CDR3 DNA sequence: TGTGCCAGCAGTTCGTACTATCCCGGGGAGCTGTTTTTT.

This chain uses TRBV6-6 with TRBJ2-5; perhaps TRBD1 as D (5 bases). The germline V gene has CDR1 MNHNY and CDR2 SVGAGI (reference sequence). V lost 4 bases and J 5 bases, leaving 14 bases between the germline ends. The CDR3 consists of 14 residues. The CDR3 DNA follows: TGTGCCAGCAGTTTGGAGACAGTAGGCGAGACCCAGTACTTC. Its protein product is CASSLETVGETQYF.

This clone came up once. The genes are TRBV6-1 and TRBJ2-2, with TRBD1 as a possible D gene (6 bases). This CDR3 has 14 amino acids. With 7 bases removed from V and 1 base from J, the gap between germline ends came to 10 bases. Per the germline V gene, CDR1 is MNHNS and CDR2 is SASEGT. The CDR3 DNA follows: TGTGCCAGCACCGGACAGCTGAACACCGGGGAGCTGTTTTTT. Its protein product is CASTGQLNTGELFF.

The chain combines TRBV9 with TRBJ2-7; D remains unclear. The CDR3 contains 14 residues. The V end lost 2 bases, the J end lost 0 bases, and 9 bases lay between the germline ends. CDR1 is SGDLS, CDR2 YYNGEE, per germline. Written as DNA, the CDR3 is TGTGCCAGCAGCGTTGACTCGAACTCCTACGAGCAGTACTTC. It specifies CASSVDSNSYEQYF.

This chain links TRBV6-4 with TRBJ1-2; tentatively, D is TRBD1 (6 bases). V gave up 7 bases and J gave up 2 bases, with 14 bases separating them. The germline V gene has CDR1 MRHNA and CDR2 SNTAGT. The CDR3 extends over 14 amino acids. The CDR3 DNA reads as TGTGCCAGCAAGTTGGACAGCGGAAACTATGGCTACACCTTC. This translates into CASKLDSGNYGYTF.

This chain links TRBV5-6 with TRBJ2-7; possible D gene TRBD1, 6 bases. V lost 0 bases, J lost 0 bases, and 13 bases lay in between. The CDR3 extends over 16 amino acids. The germline V gene has CDR1 SGHDT and CDR2 YYEEEE. This chain's CDR3 is CASSLGAGVLSYEQYF. CDR3 sequence (DNA): TGTGCCAGCAGCTTGGGGGCAGGGGTCCTCTCCTACGAGCAGTACTTC.

The chain recombines TRBV27 with TRBJ1-5; TRBD1 is a possible D gene (5 bases). Germline assignment: CDR1 MNHEY and CDR2 SMNVEV (reference sequence). The CDR3 is made up of 15 amino acids. V lost 8 bases, J lost 3 bases, and 17 bases lay in between. The CDR3 loop reads CASGLGGTNNQPQHF. The CDR3 nucleotides are TGTGCCAGCGGGCTTGGGGGGACGAACAATCAGCCCCAGCATTTT.

The chain is built from TRBV10-3 and TRBJ2-3; 15 positions agree with TRBD2. There are 17 residues in the CDR3. Germline V gene data show CDR1 as ENHRY and CDR2 as SYGVKD. V shed 4 bases and J 4 bases; nucleotides not matched to a gene: 6. CDR3 coding DNA: TGTGCCATCAGTGGGACCGGGACTAGCGGGAGGCCAGATACGCAGTATTTT. The encoded protein is CAISGTGTSGRPDTQYF.

V is TRBV2 and J is TRBJ2-3; D gene unclear. This CDR3 is 14 amino acids long. The germline V gene encodes CDR1 SNHLY and CDR2 FYNNEI. V shed 7 bases and J shed 5 bases, with 16 bases lying between them. The CDR3 loop is CASIRASKGDTQYF. The CDR3 nucleotides read TGTGCCAGCATCCGGGCCTCAAAGGGAGATACGCAGTATTTT.

The rearrangement joins TRBV30 to TRBJ2-7; unclear D gene. The CDR3 loop spans 13 amino acids. V shed 6 bases and J shed 2 bases, with 14 bases lying between them. In germline, CDR1 is GTSNPN, CDR2 SVGIG (reference sequence). This CDR3 reads CACRSVGTYEQYF. The CDR3 DNA sequence: TGTGCCTGCCGGAGTGTGGGGACCTACGAGCAGTACTTC.